A selection of T cell receptor beta chains follows, all from one sample in a study of T cell responses to AZD1222 COVID-19 vaccine. This table comes from immunoSEQ multiplex PCR, and its TCRdb copy is limited to in-frame clones, with some not included. The data contain fewer than 100,000 clones, about 85% of them seen just once; the ten biggest clones take up around 13%. Here the sequenced sample was peripheral blood, taken on day 0 of AZD1222 vaccination. The receptors derive from an adult in good health. Each CDR3 is given with its conserved first and last residue. D genes are given only for firm matches. Clone size is shown for a subset of rows, as once, few, many or a class of expanded clone.

clone size,J gene,V gene,D gene,CDR3 DNA,CDR3 protein
NA,TRBJ1-2,TRBV9,NA,TGTGCCAGCAGCGTCAGTAGCTATGGCTACACCTTC,CASSVSSYGYTF
NA,TRBJ1-1,TRBV12-3/TRBV12-4,NA,TGTGCCAGCAGGTCTCCAGGGAACACTGAAGCTTTCTTT,CASRSPGNTEAFF
NA,TRBJ2-5,TRBV20-1,TRBD2,TGCAGTGCTAGTTTAGCGGGGGGGCCGGGGACCCAGTACTTC,CSASLAGGPGTQYF
NA,TRBJ2-5,TRBV5-1,NA,TGCGCCAGCAGCTGGTACGGGGGAACGGAGGAGACCCAGTACTTC,CASSWYGGTEETQYF
NA,TRBJ1-5,TRBV5-8,NA,TGTGCCAGCAGCTGGACAGCGGGGAGTCAGCCCCAGCATTTT,CASSWTAGSQPQHF
NA,TRBJ1-2,TRBV6-2/TRBV6-3,NA,TGTGCCAGCAGTTACATGGGGAGAGTATATGGCTACACCTTC,CASSYMGRVYGYTF
medium-sized,TRBJ2-1,TRBV9,TRBD2,TGTGCCAGCAGCCGGACCGTAGCGGGGGCATACAATGAGCAGTTCTTC,CASSRTVAGAYNEQFF
NA,TRBJ2-3,TRBV6-5,TRBD1,TGTGCCAGCCAGACAGGGGCACAGGCAGATACGCAGTATTTT,CASQTGAQADTQYF
few,TRBJ2-7,TRBV5-5,NA,TGTGCCAGCAGCTCCACAGGGTCCCACGAGCAGTACTTC,CASSSTGSHEQYF
NA,TRBJ2-2,TRBV15,TRBD2,TGTGCCACCAGCAGGAGGACTAGCGCAGCCGGGGAGCTGTTTTTT,CATSRRTSAAGELFF
NA,TRBJ2-3,TRBV11-3,TRBD1,TGTGCCAGCAGCATTACAGGGGTCGGCGCAGATACGCAGTATTTT,CASSITGVGADTQYF